A single T cell receptor (beta chain) is shown here with its context. The CDR3 sequence is 13 residues long. Germline V gene lookup returns CDR1 MNHEY and CDR2 SVGAGI. J was trimmed by 9 bases and V by 2 bases; bases with no gene match: 5. Clinical history reported by participants formed the basis on which cohorts were assigned. The data derive from a study of blood T cell repertoires in COVID-19. Using immunoSEQ multiplex PCR, the repertoire was profiled, and TCRdb retains in-frame clones only, with some absent. The repertoire includes a few hundred thousand clones, 88% of them detected once, and approximately 1% sits in the top ten.

The sequence was collected from a woman aged 30 to 39 who had been exposed to COVID-19. This sequence joins TRBV6-5 and TRBJ1-2; 8 positions agree with TRBD1. Sequencing was carried out using PBMCs or T cells enriched from blood (not recorded which). CDR3 sequence (DNA): TGTGCCAGCAGTTACGTGGACAGGGTGAGCTACACCTTC. This sequence encodes CASSYVDRVSYTF.